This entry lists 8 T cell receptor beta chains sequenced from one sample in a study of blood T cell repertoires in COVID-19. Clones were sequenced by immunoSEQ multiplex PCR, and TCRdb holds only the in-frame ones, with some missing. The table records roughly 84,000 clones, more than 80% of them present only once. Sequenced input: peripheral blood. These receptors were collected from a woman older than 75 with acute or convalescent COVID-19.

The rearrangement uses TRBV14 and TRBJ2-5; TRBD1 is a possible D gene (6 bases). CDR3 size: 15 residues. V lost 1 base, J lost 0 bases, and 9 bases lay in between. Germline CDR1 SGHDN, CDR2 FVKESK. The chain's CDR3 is CASSQGRGYQETQYF. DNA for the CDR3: TGTGCCAGCAGCCAAGGCAGGGGATACCAAGAGACCCAGTACTTC.

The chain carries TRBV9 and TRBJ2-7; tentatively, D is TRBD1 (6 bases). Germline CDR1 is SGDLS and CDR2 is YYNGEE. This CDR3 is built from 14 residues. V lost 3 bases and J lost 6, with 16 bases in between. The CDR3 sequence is CASSAGDALTEQYF. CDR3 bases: TGTGCCAGCAGCGCAGGGGACGCATTAACCGAGCAGTACTTC. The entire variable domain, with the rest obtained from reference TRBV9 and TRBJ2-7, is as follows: DSGVTQTPKHLITATGQRVTLRCSPRSGDLSVYWYQQSLDQGLQFLIQYYNGEERAKGNILERFSAQQFPDLHSELNLSSLELGDSALYFCASSAGDALTEQYFGPGTRLTVT.

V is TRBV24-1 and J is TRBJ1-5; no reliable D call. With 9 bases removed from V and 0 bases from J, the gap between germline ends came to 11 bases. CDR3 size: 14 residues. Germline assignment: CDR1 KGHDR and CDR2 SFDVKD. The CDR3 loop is CATPVGYSNQPQHF. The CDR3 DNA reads TGTGCCACCCCCGTGGGCTATAGCAATCAGCCCCAGCATTTT.

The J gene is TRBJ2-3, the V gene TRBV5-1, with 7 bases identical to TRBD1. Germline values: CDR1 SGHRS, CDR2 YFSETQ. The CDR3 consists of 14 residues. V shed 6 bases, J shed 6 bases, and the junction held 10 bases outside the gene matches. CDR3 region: CASKIEGARDTQYF. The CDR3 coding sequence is TGCGCCAGCAAAATCGAGGGGGCGCGGGATACGCAGTATTTT. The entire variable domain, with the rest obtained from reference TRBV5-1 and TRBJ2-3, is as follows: KAGVTQTPRYLIKTRGQQVTLSCSPISGHRSVSWYQQTPGQGLQFLFEYFSETQRNKGNFPGRFSGRQFSNSRSEMNVSTLELGDSALYLCASKIEGARDTQYFGPGTRLTVL.

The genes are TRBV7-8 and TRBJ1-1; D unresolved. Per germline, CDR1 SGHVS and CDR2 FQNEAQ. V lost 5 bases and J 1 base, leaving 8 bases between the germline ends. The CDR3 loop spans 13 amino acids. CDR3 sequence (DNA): TGTGCCAGCAGCACCCGACAGAACACTGAAGCTTTCTTT. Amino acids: CASSTRQNTEAFF.

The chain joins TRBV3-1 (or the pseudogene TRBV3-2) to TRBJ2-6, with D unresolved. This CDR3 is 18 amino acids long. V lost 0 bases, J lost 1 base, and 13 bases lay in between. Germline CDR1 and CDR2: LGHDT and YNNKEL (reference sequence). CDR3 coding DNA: TGTGCCAGCAGCCAAGACACGGTTCCCTTTTCTGGGGCCAACGTCCTGACTTTC. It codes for CASSQDTVPFSGANVLTF.

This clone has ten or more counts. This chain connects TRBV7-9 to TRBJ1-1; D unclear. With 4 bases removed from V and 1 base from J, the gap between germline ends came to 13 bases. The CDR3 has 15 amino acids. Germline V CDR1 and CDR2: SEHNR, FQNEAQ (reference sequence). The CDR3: CASSSPGFRNTEAFF. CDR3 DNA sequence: TGTGCCAGCAGCTCCCCGGGGTTCCGGAACACTGAAGCTTTCTTT.

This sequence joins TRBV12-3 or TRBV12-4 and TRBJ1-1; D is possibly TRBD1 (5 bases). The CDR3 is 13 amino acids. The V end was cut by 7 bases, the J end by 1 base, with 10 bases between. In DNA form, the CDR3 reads TGTGCCAGCAATAGGGGTCCGAACACTGAAGCTTTCTTT. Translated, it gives CASNRGPNTEAFF.